This entry is about one T cell receptor beta chain. These data come from a study of OX40 agonist ivuxolimab in advanced cancers. Produced via immunoSEQ multiplex PCR; TCRdb's table is partial and in-frame only. The profile shows 60,000 to 65,000 clones, about 90% of them singletons. V lost 2 bases, J lost 9 bases, and 20 bases lay in between. Germline V CDR1 and CDR2: SEHNR, FQNEAQ (reference sequence). The CDR3 contains 15 residues. This material consisted of CD4+ or CD8+ T cells sorted from blood, taken in a trial of the OX40 agonist ivuxolimab. The chain joins TRBV7-9 to TRBJ2-7, with TRBD2 as a possible D gene (5 bases). The sequence was obtained from an adult with an advanced solid tumor such as melanoma, head and neck, liver or kidney cancer. DNA of the CDR3: TGTGCCAGCAGCTTATCCGGGAATCTTATACGATTGCAGTACTTC. Translation gives CASSLSGNLIRLQYF.